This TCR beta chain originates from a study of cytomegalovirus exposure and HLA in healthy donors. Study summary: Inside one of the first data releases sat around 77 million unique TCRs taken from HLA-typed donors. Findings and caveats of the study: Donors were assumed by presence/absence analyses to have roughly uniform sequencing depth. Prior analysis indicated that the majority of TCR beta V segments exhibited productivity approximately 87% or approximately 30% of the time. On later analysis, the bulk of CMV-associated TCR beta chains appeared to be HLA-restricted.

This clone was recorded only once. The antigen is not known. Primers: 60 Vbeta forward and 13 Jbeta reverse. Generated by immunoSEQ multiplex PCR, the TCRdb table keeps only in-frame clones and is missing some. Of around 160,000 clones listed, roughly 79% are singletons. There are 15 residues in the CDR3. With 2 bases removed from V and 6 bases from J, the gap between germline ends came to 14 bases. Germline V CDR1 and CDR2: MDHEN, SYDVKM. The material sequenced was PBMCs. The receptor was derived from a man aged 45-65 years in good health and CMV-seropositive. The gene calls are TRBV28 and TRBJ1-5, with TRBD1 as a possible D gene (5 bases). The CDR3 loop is CASSLALGRGQPQHF. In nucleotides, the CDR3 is TGTGCCAGCAGTTTAGCCTTGGGGAGGGGTCAGCCCCAGCATTTT.